This TCR beta chain was sequenced during a study of early stage breast cancer tumors. Study information: Most of the 16 invasive tumors were ER+, PR+ and HER2-. Study findings and constraints: Commonly generated sequences made up most enriched TCRB sequences shared between patients. Tumor and normal breast were distinguished via blood comparison in 14 of 16 patients.

V lost 6 bases, J lost 4 bases, and 12 bases lay in between. The length of the CDR3 is 13 residues. The germline gives CDR1 SGHTA, CDR2 FQGNSA. Details on this clone: The target antigen is unknown.

Blood replicates held 0.5 ug DNA, tumor or normal breast about 1.5 ug, two each. Sequenced by immunoSEQ multiplex PCR; TCRdb stores in-frame clones only, minus some. The table records under 45,000 clones, approximately 72% of them present only once. This TCR came from a person aged 45-60 years with breast cancer. Specimen: blood. The chain carries TRBV7-2 and TRBJ2-5; D is possibly TRBD1 (5 bases). The CDR3 DNA reads TGTGCCAGCAGTCTAACAGGACCAGAGACCCAGTACTTC. Protein sequence: CASSLTGPETQYF.